A single sample gave rise to the 22 T cell receptor beta chains below, sequenced in a study of blood T cell repertoires in COVID-19. The method was immunoSEQ multiplex PCR; TCRdb's version includes in-frame clones alone and lacks a portion of them. The sample has approximately 300,000 clones, around nine tenths seen once. Sequencing was done on a sample of PBMCs or T cells enriched from blood (not recorded which). Source of these receptors: a man aged 55-75 years who had recovered from COVID-19.

This chain links TRBV10-2 with TRBJ2-7, with 7 bases that match TRBD1. CDR1 is WSHSY, CDR2 SAAADI, per germline. This CDR3 region has 15 residues. V lost 0 bases to trimming and J lost 1 base; unmatched junction nucleotides: 3. For the CDR3, the DNA is TGCGCCAGCAGTGAGTCGGGGGACAGATCCTACGAGCAGTACTTC. Encoded protein: CASSESGDRSYEQYF.

The chain is built from TRBV18 and TRBJ2-7, with a tentative D call TRBD1 (6 bases). In germline, CDR1 is KGHSH, CDR2 LQKENI. This CDR3 is 15 amino acids long. V was pared by 1 base and J by 0 bases, with 10 bases between. The CDR3 nucleotides are TGTGCCAGCTCACCACAGGGGGACCACTCCTACGAGCAGTACTTC. Translated: CASSPQGDHSYEQYF.

The sample holds one count of this clone. V is TRBV9 and J is TRBJ1-6; 9 bases align to TRBD1. V lost 4 bases and J lost 8; bases outside the gene matches: 19. Germline CDR1 and CDR2: SGDLS and YYNGEE. The length of the CDR3 is 19 residues. CDR3 amino acids: CASSPRSRTGAGLDSPLHF. As DNA, the CDR3 is TGTGCCAGCAGCCCACGCTCCCGGACAGGGGCCGGCCTTGATTCACCCCTCCACTTT.

The chain employs TRBV7-3 and TRBJ2-3; 12 bases match TRBD2. The CDR3 contains 18 residues. Germline V gene data show CDR1 as SGHTA and CDR2 as FQGTGA. The V segment lost 6 bases and the J segment 0 bases; nucleotides outside the gene matches: 10. Here the CDR3 reads CASSDAGLAGTSTDTQYF. The CDR3 nucleotides are TGTGCCAGCAGTGACGCGGGACTAGCGGGTACGAGCACAGATACGCAGTATTTT.

The rearrangement links TRBV7-9 to TRBJ1-1; a possible D gene is TRBD1 (6 bases). The ends were cut back, 4 bases at V and 3 bases at J, with 12 bases in the middle. The germline V gene has CDR1 SEHNR and CDR2 FQNEAQ (reference sequence). CDR3 length: 14 residues. The CDR3 is CASSYTGRDTEAFF. The CDR3 DNA follows: TGTGCCAGCAGCTACACAGGGAGGGACACTGAAGCTTTCTTT. The complete variable domain, with remaining parts taken from reference TRBV7-9 and TRBJ1-1, reads DTGVSQNPRHKITKRGQNVTFRCDPISEHNRLYWYRQTLGQGPEFLTYFQNEAQLEKSRLLSDRFSAERPKGSFSTLEIQRTEQGDSAMYLCASSYTGRDTEAFFGQGTRLTVV.

The chain employs TRBV28 and TRBJ1-5; a possible D gene is TRBD1 (6 bases). Germline V CDR1 and CDR2: MDHEN, SYDVKM. V shed 7 bases and J shed 3 bases, with 16 bases lying between them. There are 15 residues in the CDR3. CDR3 sequence: CASTYWTALNQPQHF. The CDR3 DNA sequence: TGTGCCAGCACATATTGGACAGCCCTCAATCAGCCCCAGCATTTT.

V usage is TRBV6-2 or TRBV6-3 and J usage is TRBJ2-7; no firm D call. The CDR3 runs to 13 residues. Per germline, CDR1 MNHEY and CDR2 SVGEGT. Trimming stripped 2 bases from V and 2 bases from J, with 7 bases between. Here the CDR3 DNA reads TGTGCCAGCAGTTACCAAATCACCTACGAGCAGTACTTC. It translates to CASSYQITYEQYF.

The genes are TRBV9 and TRBJ2-5; 7 nucleotides agree with TRBD2. This CDR3 spans 17 amino acids. V shed 0 bases, J shed 2 bases, and the junction held 10 bases outside the gene matches. In germline, CDR1 is SGDLS, CDR2 YYNGEE. As DNA, the CDR3 is TGTGCCAGCAGCGTAGCTACGGGAGGAGGAGGGCAAGAGACCCAGTACTTC. It is translated as CASSVATGGGGQETQYF.

The rearrangement links TRBV28 to TRBJ1-2; the match to TRBD1 covers 8 bases. This CDR3 has 15 residues. Germline V CDR1 and CDR2: MDHEN, SYDVKM. V lost 6 bases and J lost 8; bases outside the gene matches: 14. In DNA, the CDR3 is TGTGCCAGCAGACTCTGGAGGCAGGGGGCTTGGGGCTACACCTTC. Translation gives CASRLWRQGAWGYTF.

Concerning this clone itself: Other nucleotide sequences in the sample specify the same CDR3. The chain links TRBV10-3 to TRBJ2-7, with 15 positions matching TRBD2. The CDR3 sequence is 14 residues long. CDR1 ENHRY and CDR2 SYGVKD come from the germline V gene. The V gene end was trimmed by 6 bases and the J gene end by 4 bases; junction bases not matched to a gene: 1. CDR3: CAIRGTSGRYEQYF. The CDR3 DNA follows: TGTGCCATCAGGGGGACTAGCGGGAGGTACGAGCAGTACTTC.

Notes on this clone: At one end the junction does not follow the germline gene, possibly because of a read error. This CDR3 reads CAGAKEPYDF. CDR3 nucleotides: TGTGCCGGCGCAAAGGAGCCCTACGACTTC. The chain uses TRBV7-9 and TRBJ2-5, with no clear D. Germline V CDR1 and CDR2: SEHNR, FQNEAQ (reference sequence). The CDR3 sequence is 10 residues long.

This chain uses TRBV2 with TRBJ1-5; TRBD1 is a possible D gene (6 bases). CDR1 and CDR2 from the germline V gene are SNHLY and FYNNEI. V was cut by 7 bases and J by 3 bases, with 19 bases left in between. The CDR3 length is 16 residues. The CDR3 sequence: CASTPPPGQLNQPQHF. The CDR3 nucleotides are TGTGCCAGCACCCCTCCTCCGGGACAACTCAATCAGCCCCAGCATTTT.

J is TRBJ2-7 and V is TRBV21-1; the table's D gene call, TRBD1, was not cross checked with the DNA. TRBV21-1 is noted as a pseudogene. The length of the CDR3 is 17 residues. CDR3 protein: CASSNSTPGTVSYEQYF. CDR3 nucleotide sequence: TGTGCCAGCAGCAATTCAACCCCCGGGACAGTGTCCTACGAGCAGTACTTC.

The genes are TRBV18 and TRBJ1-5; D remains unclear. CDR1 and CDR2 (germline): KGHSH, LQKENI. V was trimmed by 6 bases and J by 4 bases, leaving 19 bases between them. The CDR3 has 16 amino acids. DNA of the CDR3: TGTGCCAGCTCTGACCCTCTGCGCGGTAGAAATCAGCCCCAGCATTTT. The encoded protein is CASSDPLRGRNQPQHF. Full variable domain (rest looked up from reference TRBV18 and TRBJ1-5): NAGVMQNPRHLVRRRGQEARLRCSPMKGHSHVYWYRQLPEEGLKFMVYLQKENIIDESGMPKERFSAEFPKEGPSILRIQQVVRGDSAAYFCASSDPLRGRNQPQHFGDGTRLSIL.

The V and J genes are TRBV7-2 and TRBJ1-5; 8 bases match TRBD1. Germline V CDR1 and CDR2: SGHTA, FQGNSA. V lost 1 base and J lost 9; bases outside the gene matches: 5. The CDR3 is 14 amino acids. For the CDR3, the DNA is TGTGCCAGCAGCTTAGGGACAGGGCAGGGGCCCCAGCATTTT. It translates to CASSLGTGQGPQHF.

The chain joins TRBV11-2 to TRBJ1-1; D remains unclear. From germline, CDR1 is SGHAT and CDR2 FQNNGV. V was clipped by 3 bases and J by 10 bases, with 12 bases between them. This CDR3 contains 12 residues. This CDR3 is CASSLGAWVAFF. CDR3 nucleotide sequence: TGTGCCAGCAGCTTGGGAGCGTGGGTAGCTTTCTTT.

The chain is built from TRBV7-2 and TRBJ1-4, with 7 nucleotides matching TRBD1. The germline V gene has CDR1 SGHTA and CDR2 FQGNSA. CDR3 length: 15 residues. The trim removed 0 bases at V and 5 bases at J, leaving 3 bases unmatched. As DNA, the CDR3 is TGTGCCAGCAGCTTAGCAGGGACAGCCAATGAAAAACTGTTTTTT. Its translation: CASSLAGTANEKLFF. Full variable domain (missing parts from reference TRBV7-2 and TRBJ1-4): GAGVSQSPSNKVTEKGKDVELRCDPISGHTALYWYRQSLGQGLEFLIYFQGNSAPDKSGLPSDRFSAERTGGSVSTLTIQRTQQEDSAVYLCASSLAGTANEKLFFGSGTQLSVL.

Comment on this clone: Other DNA variants within this sample encode the same CDR3. This chain joins TRBV5-1 and TRBJ2-5; 8 bases agree with TRBD1. CDR3 length: 14 amino acids. Trimming cost V 1 base and J 2 bases; bases outside gene matches: 1. The germline V gene has CDR1 SGHRS and CDR2 YFSETQ. Here the CDR3 reads CASSLTGGQETQYF. The CDR3 DNA reads TGCGCCAGCAGCTTGACAGGGGGTCAAGAGACCCAGTACTTC.

This chain links TRBV12-3 or TRBV12-4 with TRBJ2-1; perhaps TRBD2 as D (6 bases). Trimming cost V 1 base and J 9 bases, with 10 bases left between them. CDR3 size: 13 residues. The CDR3 coding sequence is TGTGCCAGCAGTTTAGGGCGGGAAGGTGAGCAGTTCTTC. Its protein product is CASSLGREGEQFF.

This chain connects TRBV4-1 to TRBJ2-3, with 11 bases that match TRBD2. This CDR3 has 17 amino acids. The ends lost 3 bases at V and 2 bases at J; junction bases unmatched: 7. From germline, CDR1 is MGHRA and CDR2 YSYEKL. The CDR3 sequence is CASSQTGTSGYTDTQYF. CDR3 bases: TGCGCCAGCAGCCAGACTGGGACTAGCGGATACACAGATACGCAGTATTTT.

The chain is built from TRBV12-3 or TRBV12-4 and TRBJ1-2; D is uncertain. The germline V and J ends were trimmed by 3 bases and 10 bases, with 12 bases remaining between them. The CDR3 runs 12 residues. The CDR3 region is CASSLEGWDYTF. The DNA of the CDR3 is TGTGCCAGCAGTTTGGAGGGTTGGGACTACACCTTC.

V is TRBV10-3 and J is TRBJ2-5; 7 bases map to TRBD1. The CDR3 runs to 13 residues. The germline V gene has CDR1 ENHRY and CDR2 SYGVKD. Trimming cost V 3 bases and J 2 bases; bases outside gene matches: 0. The CDR3 loop reads CAISDRGQETQYF. CDR3 nucleotides: TGTGCCATCAGTGACAGGGGGCAAGAGACCCAGTACTTC.